Following are 28 T cell receptor beta chains from one sample sequenced in a study of blood T cell repertoires in COVID-19 (dated by TCRdb to 2019 to 2021). Libraries were prepared through the immunoSEQ multiplex PCR assay. This immuneACCESS table, as held by TCRdb, lists in-frame sequences with V and J called but not all clones. Of the missing ones, under half trace to an unresolved V gene in checked studies; the others have no known cause. This sample comprises some 200,000 clones, around 83% of them detected only once. The ten most abundant clones make up about 6% of the sample. The material sequenced was peripheral blood. The receptors come from a middle-aged woman with acute or convalescent COVID-19.

The chain joins TRBV6-5 to TRBJ2-3; D ambiguous. Germline CDR1 and CDR2: MNHEY and SVGAGI. V dropped 6 bases and J dropped 6 bases, with 13 bases sitting between them. The CDR3 totals 13 residues. The chain's CDR3 is CASSPSPRDTQYF. The CDR3 DNA reads TGTGCCAGCAGCCCCAGTCCTAGGGATACGCAGTATTTT.

The V and J genes are TRBV7-9 and TRBJ1-1; D call uncertain. CDR1 is SEHNR and CDR2 is FQNEAQ in the germline V gene (reference sequence). With 1 base removed from V and 5 bases from J, the gap between germline ends came to 11 bases. The CDR3 covers 14 residues. The chain's CDR3 is CASSLGGHGTEAFF. The CDR3 nucleotides read TGTGCCAGCAGCTTAGGAGGGCATGGGACTGAAGCTTTCTTT.

V is TRBV28 and J is TRBJ1-2; no clear D gene. Germline V gene lookup returns CDR1 MDHEN and CDR2 SYDVKM. This CDR3 region has 11 residues. The germline V and J ends were trimmed by 7 bases and 7 bases, with 10 bases remaining between them. The chain's CDR3 is CASTSGFGYTF. CDR3 DNA: TGTGCCAGCACGTCCGGGTTTGGCTACACCTTC.

The chain uses TRBV6-5 and TRBJ2-5; 7 nucleotides line up with TRBD1. Germline CDR1 reads MNHEY; CDR2 reads SVGAGI. V trimming: 6 bases; J trimming: 3 bases; junction bases outside the gene matches: 4. The CDR3 sequence is 13 residues long. The CDR3 here is CASRRTGEETQYF. For the CDR3, the DNA is TGTGCCAGCAGAAGGACAGGCGAAGAGACCCAGTACTTC.

The chain recombines TRBV27 with TRBJ2-1, with TRBD2 identical over 7 bases. V trimming: 2 bases; J trimming: 8 bases; junction bases outside the gene matches: 3. Germline lookup yields CDR1 MNHEY and CDR2 SMNVEV (reference sequence). The CDR3 length is 13 residues. In nucleotides, the CDR3 is TGTGCCAGCAGTTTAGCGGGAGTGGATGAGCAGTTCTTC. As protein: CASSLAGVDEQFF.

This chain uses TRBV5-6 with TRBJ2-7; TRBD2 matches 8 bases. This CDR3 is 16 amino acids long. Unmatched junction bases numbered 11, after V lost 4 bases and J lost 2 bases. Looked up from germline, CDR1 is SGHDT and CDR2 is YYEEEE. This chain's CDR3 is CASSPSVAGSTYEQYF. The CDR3 nucleotides read TGTGCCAGCAGCCCTTCGGTAGCGGGGAGCACCTACGAGCAGTACTTC.

This rearrangement joins TRBV3-1 (or the pseudogene TRBV3-2) to TRBJ1-1; 8 bases are a match to TRBD1. After removal of 1 base from V and 3 bases from J, the junction contained 10 bases not matched to a gene. Germline CDR1 reads LGHDT; CDR2 reads YNNKEL (reference sequence). The CDR3 length is 17 residues. The CDR3: CASSQGAGGIGDTEAFF. CDR3 bases: TGTGCCAGCAGCCAAGGCGCAGGGGGCATTGGGGACACTGAAGCTTTCTTT.

V is TRBV27 and J is TRBJ2-7; unclear D gene. This CDR3 has 15 amino acids. The germline V and J ends were trimmed by 5 bases and 6 bases, with 20 bases remaining between them. Germline CDR1 reads MNHEY; CDR2 reads SMNVEV (reference sequence). The CDR3 nucleotides read TGTGCCAGCAGTCCCCTTCCCCGACTTGCTAGCGAGCAGTACTTC. Translating it yields CASSPLPRLASEQYF.

The genes are TRBV12-3 or TRBV12-4 and TRBJ1-5; D is ambiguous. The CDR3 covers 13 residues. V was cut by 1 base and J by 4 bases, with 5 bases left in between. CDR3 residues: CASSLVRNQPQHF. The DNA for the CDR3 is TGTGCCAGCAGTTTAGTTCGGAATCAGCCCCAGCATTTT.

This clone was found a few times. The chain combines TRBV27 with TRBJ2-2; D might be TRBD1 (6 bases). This CDR3 region has 14 residues. V was pared by 6 bases and J by 5 bases, with 13 bases between. CDR1 is MNHEY and CDR2 is SMNVEV in the germline V gene (reference sequence). DNA for the CDR3: TGTGCCAGCAGCAACAGGGAAAGGACCGGGGAGCTGTTTTTT. The encoded protein is CASSNRERTGELFF.

V is TRBV2 and J is TRBJ2-3; D perhaps matches TRBD2 (5 bases). Germline V gene sequence: CDR1 SNHLY, CDR2 FYNNEI. The CDR3 extends over 14 amino acids. Trimming stripped 7 bases from V and 6 bases from J, with 17 bases between. CDR3 nucleotide sequence: TGTGCCAGCAAGGTTGCGCGGGCATCGGATACGCAGTATTTT. As protein: CASKVARASDTQYF. Variable domain in full (rest from reference TRBV2 and TRBJ2-3): EPEVTQTPSHQVTQMGQEVILRCVPISNHLYFYWYRQILGQKVEFLVSFYNNEISEKSEIFDDQFSVERPDGSNFTLKIRSTKLEDSAMYFCASKVARASDTQYFGPGTRLTVL.

CDR3 residues: CASSESLAGNYNEQFF. The CDR3 DNA is TGTGCCAGCAGTGAGTCGCTAGCGGGGAACTACAATGAGCAGTTCTTC. The rearrangement joins TRBV6-4 to TRBJ2-1; 9 bases are shared with TRBD2. The CDR3 contains 16 residues. Germline CDR1 reads MRHNA; CDR2 reads SNTAGT. V trimming: 3 bases; J trimming: 3 bases; junction bases outside the gene matches: 6.

The sample holds a few counts of this clone. The chain carries TRBV19 and TRBJ2-4; TRBD2 matches 8 bases. Germline CDR1 and CDR2: LNHDA and SQIVND (reference sequence). V was pared by 6 bases and J by 3 bases, with 10 bases of the junction left unmatched. The length of the CDR3 is 16 residues. The CDR3 protein is CASSPGRGDLKNIQYF. The DNA for the CDR3 is TGTGCCAGTAGCCCCGGGCGGGGGGATCTCAAAAACATTCAGTACTTC.

The rearrangement links TRBV6-5 to TRBJ1-1; D is possibly TRBD1 (6 bases). The V end was cut by 0 bases, the J end by 5 bases, with 13 bases between. The germline CDR1 and CDR2 sequences are MNHEY and SVGAGI. The CDR3 consists of 15 residues. CDR3 in amino acids: CASSYSGGRVTEAFF. The CDR3 nucleotides are TGTGCCAGCAGTTACTCGGGGGGGCGCGTAACTGAAGCTTTCTTT.

This chain joins TRBV28 and TRBJ1-3; the match to TRBD1 covers 9 bases. The J segment lost 6 bases and the V segment lost 9 bases, leaving 12 bases of the junction unmatched. Germline CDR1 MDHEN, CDR2 SYDVKM. The CDR3 is made up of 15 amino acids. CDR3 DNA: TGTGCCAGTACAACTCGGGACAGGGACGAAAACACCATATATTTT. Translation: CASTTRDRDENTIYF.

On this clone: In the same sample, other DNA sequences code for this CDR3. V and J are TRBV28 and TRBJ1-2; D gene uncertain. The V end was cut by 4 bases, the J end by 5 bases, with 5 bases between. This CDR3 has 11 residues. The V gene's germline CDR1 is MDHEN and CDR2 SYDVKM. CDR3 sequence (DNA): TGTGCCAGCAGTTCCCGGTATGGCTACACCTTC. Encoded protein: CASSSRYGYTF.

The chain employs TRBV19 and TRBJ1-5, with 7 positions matching TRBD1. With V trimmed by 5 bases and J by 11 bases, 15 bases remained unmatched. From germline, CDR1 is LNHDA and CDR2 SQIVND (reference sequence). The CDR3 is made up of 15 amino acids. This chain's CDR3 is CASSAADRARGSQHF. The CDR3 DNA is TGTGCCAGTAGTGCCGCCGACAGGGCCCGGGGGTCCCAGCATTTT. The entire variable domain, with the rest obtained from reference TRBV19 and TRBJ1-5, is as follows: DGGITQSPKYLFRKEGQNVTLSCEQNLNHDAMYWYRQDPGQGLRLIYYSQIVNDFQKGDIAEGYSVSREKKESFPLTVTSAQKNPTAFYLCASSAADRARGSQHFGDGTRLSIL.

The rearrangement links TRBV7-2 to TRBJ2-2, with 11 bases aligning to TRBD2. Germline-derived CDR1 and CDR2 are SGHTA and FQGNSA. With 6 bases clipped from V and 4 bases from J, the junction kept 16 bases outside the gene matches. The CDR3 runs to 19 residues. The CDR3 reads CASRSRLAGGHTGTGELFF. CDR3 DNA: TGTGCCAGCAGATCGAGGCTAGCGGGGGGACACACGGGCACCGGGGAGCTGTTTTTT. The whole variable domain, remainder taken from reference TRBV7-2 and TRBJ2-2, is GAGVSQSPSNKVTEKGKDVELRCDPISGHTALYWYRQSLGQGLEFLIYFQGNSAPDKSGLPSDRFSAERTGGSVSTLTIQRTQQEDSAVYLCASRSRLAGGHTGTGELFFGEGSRLTVL.

DNA for the CDR3: TGTGCCAGCAGCAAAGGCAGGGGGCCCCTCTACGAGCAGTACTTC. Translation gives CASSKGRGPLYEQYF. This chain uses TRBV21-1 with TRBJ2-7; TRBD1 was called by the table and not checked on the DNA. TRBV21-1 is a pseudogene locus. CDR3 length: 15 residues.

CDR3 sequence reads: CASSETETIVYNEQFF. CDR3 coding DNA: TGTGCCAGCAGTGAAACGGAGACTATCGTCTACAATGAGCAGTTCTTC. The chain carries TRBV2 and TRBJ2-1, with a possible D match to TRBD2 (5 bases). The length of the CDR3 is 16 residues. Germline CDR1 and CDR2: SNHLY and FYNNEI. V was pared by 2 bases and J by 3 bases, with 14 bases between.

The chain carries TRBV14 and TRBJ1-1; D not resolved. V was trimmed by 0 bases and J by 6 bases, leaving 11 bases between them. The CDR3 length is 14 residues. Germline CDR1 reads SGHDN; CDR2 reads FVKESK. The CDR3 protein is CASSQDIRYSEAFF. CDR3 nucleotide sequence: TGTGCCAGCAGCCAAGATATCAGGTACTCTGAAGCTTTCTTT.

The V gene is TRBV7-6, the J gene TRBJ2-3; TRBD2 matches at 9 bases. Germline lookup yields CDR1 SGHVS and CDR2 FNYEAQ. The CDR3 totals 18 residues. J was trimmed by 4 bases and V by 0 bases; bases with no gene match: 11. CDR3 sequence: CASSLAVAGVGQADTQYF. The CDR3 region has the DNA TGTGCCAGCAGCTTAGCGGTAGCGGGGGTTGGGCAGGCAGATACGCAGTATTTT.

The genes are TRBV7-8 and TRBJ1-2; D ambiguous. The CDR3 consists of 15 residues. V was cut by 1 base and J by 2 bases, with 11 bases left in between. Germline lookup yields CDR1 SGHVS and CDR2 FQNEAQ. In DNA, the CDR3 is TGTGCCAGCAGCTTAGGGGGTACGGGAAACTATGGCTACACCTTC. Protein sequence: CASSLGGTGNYGYTF.

The gene calls are TRBV30 and TRBJ1-2; the D gene is possibly TRBD1 (6 bases). V gave up 0 bases and J gave up 7 bases, with 12 bases separating them. The V gene's germline CDR1 is GTSNPN and CDR2 SVGIG (reference sequence). This CDR3 spans 13 amino acids. The CDR3 sequence: CAWSVGGGSGYTF. The CDR3 nucleotides are TGTGCCTGGAGTGTCGGTGGGGGCTCTGGCTACACCTTC.

The chain has TRBV10-3 and TRBJ1-5, with 9 positions matching TRBD1. V lost 3 bases to trimming and J lost 7 bases; unmatched junction nucleotides: 4. CDR1 is ENHRY and CDR2 is SYGVKD in the germline V gene. This CDR3 has 14 residues. The CDR3 here is CAISEGTGRQPQHF. CDR3 DNA sequence: TGTGCCATCAGTGAAGGGACAGGGAGGCAGCCCCAGCATTTT.

The chain recombines TRBV30 with TRBJ1-5; maybe TRBD1 (6 bases). Germline lookup yields CDR1 GTSNPN and CDR2 SVGIG (reference sequence). V was pared by 0 bases and J by 8 bases, with 14 bases between. The CDR3 is 14 residues long. CDR3 protein: CAWSVGQGSEPQHF. The CDR3 DNA sequence: TGTGCCTGGAGTGTAGGTCAGGGGTCGGAGCCCCAGCATTTT. The variable domain in full, completed from reference TRBV30 and TRBJ1-5, reads SQTIHQWPATLVQPVGSPLSLECTVEGTSNPNLYWYRQAAGRGLQLLFYSVGIGQISSEVPQNLSASRPQDRQFILSSKKLLLSDSGFYLCAWSVGQGSEPQHFGDGTRLSIL.

The CDR3 sequence: CASTTGTPYEQYF. The CDR3 nucleotides read TGCGCCAGCACGACAGGGACTCCCTACGAGCAGTACTTC. The chain has TRBV10-2 and TRBJ2-7; TRBD1 might be the D (7 bases). Germline V gene lookup returns CDR1 WSHSY and CDR2 SAAADI. The germline V and J ends were trimmed by 7 bases and 2 bases, with 12 bases remaining between them. This CDR3 comprises 13 residues.

The V call is TRBV15, the J call TRBJ2-7; tentatively, D is TRBD2 (7 bases). Germline V gives CDR1 LNHNV, CDR2 YYDKDF (reference sequence). The CDR3 covers 15 residues. V was trimmed by 1 base and J by 4 bases, leaving 14 bases between them. CDR3 nucleotide sequence: TGTGCCACCAGCAGAGTCCGGGGGGCTGGGTACGAGCAGTACTTC. It translates to CATSRVRGAGYEQYF.